This T cell receptor (beta chain) was identified in a study of identifying expanded T cells in peripheral blood. The study, taken as a whole, reports: Roughly two-week clone count variance significantly increased as total template count grew.

Generated by immunoSEQ multiplex PCR, the TCRdb table keeps only in-frame clones and is missing some. Of 90,000 to 100,000 clones listed, about 90% are singletons. As regards this clone: The antigen is unknown.

The ends lost 0 bases at V and 3 bases at J; junction bases unmatched: 6. The CDR3 has 16 residues. Per germline, CDR1 SGHTA and CDR2 FQGNSA. During the collection period, no donor immune events like infections were recorded. The chain carries TRBV7-2 and TRBJ2-3; 7 bases align to TRBD1. The TCR originated in a person between 18 and 75 years old in good health. The source material was blood. The CDR3 sequence is CASSLAQGVMTDTQYF. The CDR3 DNA is TGTGCCAGCAGCTTAGCGCAGGGGGTAATGACAGATACGCAGTATTTT. The full variable domain, its missing parts supplied by reference TRBV7-2 and TRBJ2-3, is GAGVSQSPSNKVTEKGKDVELRCDPISGHTALYWYRQSLGQGLEFLIYFQGNSAPDKSGLPSDRFSAERTGGSVSTLTIQRTQQEDSAVYLCASSLAQGVMTDTQYFGPGTRLTVL.